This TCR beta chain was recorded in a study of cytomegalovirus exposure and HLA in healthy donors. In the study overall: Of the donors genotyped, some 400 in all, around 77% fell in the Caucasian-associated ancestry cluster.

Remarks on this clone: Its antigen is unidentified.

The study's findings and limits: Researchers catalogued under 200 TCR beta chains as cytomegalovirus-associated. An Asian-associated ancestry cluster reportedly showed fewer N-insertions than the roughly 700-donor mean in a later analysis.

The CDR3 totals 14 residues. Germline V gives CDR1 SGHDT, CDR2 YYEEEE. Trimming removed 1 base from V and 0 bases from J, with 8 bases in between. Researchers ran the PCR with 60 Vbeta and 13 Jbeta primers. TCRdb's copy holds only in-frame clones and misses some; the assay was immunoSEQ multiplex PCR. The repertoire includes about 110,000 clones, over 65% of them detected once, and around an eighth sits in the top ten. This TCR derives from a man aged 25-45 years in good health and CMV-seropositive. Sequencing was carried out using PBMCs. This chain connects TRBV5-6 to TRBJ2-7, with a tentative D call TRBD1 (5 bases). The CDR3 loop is CASSLSRASYEQYF. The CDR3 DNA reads TGTGCCAGCAGCTTGTCCAGGGCCTCCTACGAGCAGTACTTC.